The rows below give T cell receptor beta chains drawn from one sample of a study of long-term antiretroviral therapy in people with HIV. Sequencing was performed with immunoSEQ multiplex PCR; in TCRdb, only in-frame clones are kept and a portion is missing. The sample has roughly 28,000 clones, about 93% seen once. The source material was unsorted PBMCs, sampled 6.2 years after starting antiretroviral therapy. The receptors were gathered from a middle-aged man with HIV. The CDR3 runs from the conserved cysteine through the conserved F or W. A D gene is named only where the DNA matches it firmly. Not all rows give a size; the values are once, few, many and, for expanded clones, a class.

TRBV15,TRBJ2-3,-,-,TGTGCCACCAGCAGAGTTGTAGGAGGGCCCACAGATACGCAGTATTTT,CATSRVVGGPTDTQYF
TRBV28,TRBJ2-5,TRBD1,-,TGTGCCAGCAGTTCCCAGGGGACAGGGAAAGAGACCCAGTACTTC,CASSSQGTGKETQYF
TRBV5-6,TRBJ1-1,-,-,TGTGCCAGCAGCTTGAGAACGGCAACCAAATGGGCTTTCTTT,CASSLRTATKWAFF
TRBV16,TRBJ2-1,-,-,TGTGCCAGCAGCCAATCGCCTCAGGTGGATGGAGACAATGAGCAGTTCTTC,CASSQSPQVDGDNEQFF
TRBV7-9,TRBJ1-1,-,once,TGTGCCAGTGACACCCCTATGGGGCCACCGAACACTGAAGCTTTCTTT,CASDTPMGPPNTEAFF
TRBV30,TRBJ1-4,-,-,TGTGCCTGGAGTGTACCTGGGACGGCAACTAATGAAAAACTGTTTTTT,CAWSVPGTATNEKLFF
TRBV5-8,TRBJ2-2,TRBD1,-,TGTGCCAGCAGCGTATACAGGGGTATCGGGGAGCTGTTTTTT,CASSVYRGIGELFF
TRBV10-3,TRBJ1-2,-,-,TGTCTTTCAAAGGACGGTAACTATGGCTACACCTTC,CLSKDGNYGYTF
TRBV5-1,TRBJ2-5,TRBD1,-,TGCGCCAGCAGCTCAGCCGGGACAGCCCAAGAGACCCAGTACTTC,CASSSAGTAQETQYF
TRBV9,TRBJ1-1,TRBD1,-,TGTGCCAGCAGCGCTACGGACAGGGGACCGGCTTTCTTT,CASSATDRGPAFF
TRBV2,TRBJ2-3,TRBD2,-,TGTGCCAGCAGTAGGGAACAGCGGGGGGCCACAGATACGCAGTATTTT,CASSREQRGATDTQYF
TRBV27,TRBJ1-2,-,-,TGTGCCAGCAGTTTATCGCCCGCGACGGCCTATGGCTACACCTTC,CASSLSPATAYGYTF
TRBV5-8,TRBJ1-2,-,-,TGTGCCAGCAGCTTGGCAGGACCTGGGGGCTACACCTTC,CASSLAGPGGYTF
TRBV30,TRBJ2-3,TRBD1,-,TGTGCCTGGAGTTCAGGGGGTACGCAGTATTTT,CAWSSGGTQYF
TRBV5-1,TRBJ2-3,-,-,TGCGCCAGCATCTACGGAGATAGGAGCACAGATACGCAGTATTTT,CASIYGDRSTDTQYF
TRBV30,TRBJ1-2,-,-,TGTGCCTGGAGTGTAGGGATTGAGTATGGCTACACCTTC,CAWSVGIEYGYTF
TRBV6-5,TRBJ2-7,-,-,TGTGCCAGCAGTGGAGGGGATTACCTATACGAGCAGTACTTC,CASSGGDYLYEQYF
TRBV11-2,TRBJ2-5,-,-,TGTGCCAGCAGGTCAGGGTCCGAGACCCAGTACTTC,CASRSGSETQYF
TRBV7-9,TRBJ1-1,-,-,TGTGCCAGCAGCTTAGGACAGTCTTTTGAAGCTTTCTTT,CASSLGQSFEAFF
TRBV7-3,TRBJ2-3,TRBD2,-,TGTGCCAGCAGCTTACTAGCGGGGGGATCAGATACGCAGTATTTT,CASSLLAGGSDTQYF
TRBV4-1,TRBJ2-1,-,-,TGCGCCAGCAGCCAATCTGATTCGACAGGTTACAATGAGCAGTTCTTC,CASSQSDSTGYNEQFF
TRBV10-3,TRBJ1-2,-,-,TGTGCCATCAGCTCCCGCCCAGGTGAACCGACTCACACCTTC,CAISSRPGEPTHTF
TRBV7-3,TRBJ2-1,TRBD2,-,TGTGCCAGCAGTCCCCTAGCGGGATACAATGAGCAGTTCTTC,CASSPLAGYNEQFF
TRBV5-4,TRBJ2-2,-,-,TGTGCCAGCAGCTTGCCCGGTAACACCGGGGAGCTGTTTTTT,CASSLPGNTGELFF
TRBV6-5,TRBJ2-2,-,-,TGTGCCAGCAGTTTAACACAGGGTTCCGGGGAGCTGTTTTTT,CASSLTQGSGELFF
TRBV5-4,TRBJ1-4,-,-,TGTGCCAGCAGCTTGCTGGATACAGCAACTAATGAAAAACTGTTTTTT,CASSLLDTATNEKLFF
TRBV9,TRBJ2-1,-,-,TGTGCCAGCAGCGCCTCCGGGGAGTGGAATGAGCAGTTCTTC,CASSASGEWNEQFF
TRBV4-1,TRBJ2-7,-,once,TGCGCCAGCAGCCAAGGTTTCAGCGTAGCCTACGAGCAGTACTTC,CASSQGFSVAYEQYF
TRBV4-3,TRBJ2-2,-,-,TGCGCCAGCAGCCAAGAGCAGGGTATAATCACCGGGGAGCTGTTTTTT,CASSQEQGIITGELFF
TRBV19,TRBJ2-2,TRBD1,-,TGTGCCAGTAGTATAGGGAACAGGGGCAACACCGGGGAGCTGTTTTTT,CASSIGNRGNTGELFF
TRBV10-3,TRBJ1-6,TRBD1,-,TGTGCCATCAGTGAGACAGGGGCCTCATATAATTCACCCCTCCACTTT,CAISETGASYNSPLHF
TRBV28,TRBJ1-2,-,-,TGTGCCAGCAGGGGGGGCAGAGACAACTATGGCTACACCTTC,CASRGGRDNYGYTF
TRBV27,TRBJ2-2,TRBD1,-,TGTGCCAGTTCCAAGGGACAGGGGGCGATCGGGGAGCTGTTTTTT,CASSKGQGAIGELFF
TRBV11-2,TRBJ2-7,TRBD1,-,TGTGCCAGCAGACTAGGGGACAGGGGGTCCTACGAGCAGTACTTC,CASRLGDRGSYEQYF
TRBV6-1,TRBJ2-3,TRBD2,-,TGTGCCAGCAGTGCCCGACTAGCGGGGAGCACAGATACGCAGTATTTT,CASSARLAGSTDTQYF
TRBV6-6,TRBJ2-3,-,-,TGTGCCAGCAGTTCCCCGGCGGGTAGCCCGGTAGATACGCAGTATTTT,CASSSPAGSPVDTQYF
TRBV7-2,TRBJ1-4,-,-,TGTGCCAGCAGCTTAAGGTGGACAAATAATGAAAAACTGTTTTTT,CASSLRWTNNEKLFF
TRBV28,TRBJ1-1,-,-,TGTGCCAGCAGCAGAGGAGGGACTGAAGCTTTCTTT,CASSRGGTEAFF
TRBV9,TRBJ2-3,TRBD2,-,TGTGCCAGCAGCGTAGTTCCTAGCGGGGGGGCCGGCGATACGCAGTATTTT,CASSVVPSGGAGDTQYF
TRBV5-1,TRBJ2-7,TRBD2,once,TGCGCCAGCAGCCTAACTAGCGGGGCGTCCTACGAGCAGTACTTC,CASSLTSGASYEQYF
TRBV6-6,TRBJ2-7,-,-,TGTGCCAGCAGTGCAGGGGGGCCCTACGAGCAGTACTTC,CASSAGGPYEQYF
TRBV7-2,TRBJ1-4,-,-,TGTGCCAGCAGCTCAGGACGTACAAGGAATGAAAAACTGTTTTTT,CASSSGRTRNEKLFF
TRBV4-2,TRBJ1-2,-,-,TGTGCCAGCAGCTTGATCAGCACAGAAAGCATTTATGGCTACACCTTC,CASSLISTESIYGYTF
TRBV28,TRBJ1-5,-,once,TGTGCCAGCAGTTTGGTTCAGGCTTATAGCAATCAGCCCCAGCATTTT,CASSLVQAYSNQPQHF
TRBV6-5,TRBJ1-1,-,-,TGTGCCAGCAGTTACTCGATTTTGGGTTTCACTGAAGCTTTCTTT,CASSYSILGFTEAFF
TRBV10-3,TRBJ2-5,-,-,TGTGCCATCAGCGAACAGGGGGGGACAGTGGCCCAGTACTTC,CAISEQGGTVAQYF
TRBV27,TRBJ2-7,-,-,TGTGCCAGCAGTTTACGCGAGAGCTCCTACGAGCAGTACTTC,CASSLRESSYEQYF
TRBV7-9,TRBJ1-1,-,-,TGTGCCAGCAGCTTTCTCGTAGAAGGCACTGAAGCTTTCTTT,CASSFLVEGTEAFF